The sequence of this T cell receptor (beta chain) was determined in a study of blood T cells in healthy people across ages. A second PCR of 7 to 11 cycles used a sample-barcoded 5' primer and a J-beta primer mix. TCRdb independently ran MiXCR on the 5' RACE reads; one entry per CDR3 protein. The table lists approximately 1.5 million distinct CDR3 sequences, about 31% of them singletons. About this clonotype itself: At one boundary the junction diverges from the germline segment, which might be a read error.

The CDR3 covers 15 residues. The germline CDR1 and CDR2 sequences are ENHRY and SYGVKD. This clonotype originated in a woman in her 30s in good health. Specimen: blood. The chain joins TRBV10-3 to TRBJ2-2; weak D call: TRBD2 (5 bases). CDR3 bases: TGTGCCATCAGTGATGGGATTACGAACACCGGGGAGCCGTTTTTT. It yields the protein CAISDGITNTGEPFF.